Below, 4 T cell receptor beta chains from the same sample are listed, as sequenced in a study of CD8 T cells in ankylosing spondylitis. Which antigens these TCRs recognize remains unknown. Study results and caveats: It appeared that ankylosing spondylitis blood was characterized by a TCR beta motif of seven or eight highly homologous variants.

One entry per CDR3 protein results from TCRdb running MiXCR on the 5' RACE reads. Seen here are fewer than 550,000 distinct CDR3 sequences, about 5.2% observed once, and the top ten hold roughly 3.5%. Input material: blood, either unsorted or a sorted T cell fraction (not recorded which). The receptor source for this set is a male donor with ankylosing spondylitis.

This clonotype came up many times. The chain recombines TRBV6-2 or TRBV6-3 with TRBJ1-5, with D perhaps TRBD1 (5 bases). The CDR3 length is 12 residues. Per germline, CDR1 MNHEY and CDR2 SVGEGT. Trimming took off 6 bases at V and 7 bases at J, with 10 bases between the two ends. The CDR3 region has the DNA TGTGCCAGCAGGGGACGGATCCAGCCCCAGCATTTT. Amino acids: CASRGRIQPQHF.

Ten or more counts support this clonotype. The gene calls are TRBV5-1 and TRBJ2-3, with D possibly matching TRBD1 (5 bases). V lost 8 bases and J lost 2, with 12 bases in between. This CDR3 region has 13 residues. From germline, CDR1 is SGHRS and CDR2 YFSETQ. The CDR3 DNA reads TGCGCCAGTCGTGGCAGGGTCACAGATACGCAGTATTTT. Translated: CASRGRVTDTQYF.

This clonotype has a handful of counts. This sequence joins TRBV19 and TRBJ2-2; D gene unclear. Germline values: CDR1 LNHDA, CDR2 SQIVND (reference sequence). The CDR3 consists of 16 residues. The V and J ends lost 5 bases and 0 bases respectively, with 13 bases between them. CDR3 sequence reads: CASSPHQFANTGELFF. Here the CDR3 DNA reads TGTGCCAGTAGTCCCCACCAGTTCGCGAACACCGGGGAGCTGTTTTTT.

The V call is TRBV5-5, the J call TRBJ1-2; D gene unclear. Germline-derived CDR1 and CDR2 are SGHKS and YYEKEE (reference sequence). The CDR3 contains 13 residues. V dropped 4 bases and J dropped 7 bases, with 14 bases sitting between them. The DNA of the CDR3 is TGTGCCAGCAGCCCCGGGTCCGACTGTGGCTACACCTTC. It translates to CASSPGSDCGYTF.